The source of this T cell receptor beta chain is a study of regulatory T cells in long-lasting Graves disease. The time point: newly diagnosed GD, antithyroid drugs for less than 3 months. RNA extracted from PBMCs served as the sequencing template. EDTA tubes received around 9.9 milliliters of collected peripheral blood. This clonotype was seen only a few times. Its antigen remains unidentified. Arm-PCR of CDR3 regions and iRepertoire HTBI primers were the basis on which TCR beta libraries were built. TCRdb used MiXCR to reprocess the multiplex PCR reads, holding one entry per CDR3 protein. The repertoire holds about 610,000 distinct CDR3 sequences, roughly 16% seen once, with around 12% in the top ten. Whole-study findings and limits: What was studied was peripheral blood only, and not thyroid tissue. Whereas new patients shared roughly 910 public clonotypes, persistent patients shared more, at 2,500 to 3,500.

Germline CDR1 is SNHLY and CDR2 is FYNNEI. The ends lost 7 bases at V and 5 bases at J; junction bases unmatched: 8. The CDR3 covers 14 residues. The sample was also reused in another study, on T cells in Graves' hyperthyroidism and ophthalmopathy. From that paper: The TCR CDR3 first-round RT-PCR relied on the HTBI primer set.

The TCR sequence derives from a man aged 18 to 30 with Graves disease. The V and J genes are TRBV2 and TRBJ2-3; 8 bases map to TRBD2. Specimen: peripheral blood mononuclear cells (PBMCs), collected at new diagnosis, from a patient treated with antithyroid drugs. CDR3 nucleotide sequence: TGTGCCAGCAACCGGCGGGAGGTGGGAGATACGCAGTATTTT. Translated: CASNRREVGDTQYF.